The sequence of this TCR beta chain was determined in a study of post-analysis software for immune sequencing data. In the study overall: Relapsing-remitting, secondary progressive and progressive-relapsing multiple sclerosis were all included among the disease courses.

Notes on the study in general: Patients showed TRBV5-6, TRBV5-1 and TRBV20-1 among four to six TRBV segments more frequent than in controls. Normalized Chao1 diversity was significantly lower in multiple sclerosis patients than in controls.

Unique molecular identifiers were carried by the TCR beta cDNA libraries. cDNA molecules numbering approximately 500,000 came from approximately 0.91 to 9.4 million T cells. Using its own MiXCR run on the PCR reads, TCRdb lists one record per CDR3 protein. Seen here are about 400,000 distinct CDR3 sequences, around a third observed once, and the top ten hold roughly 12%. The CDR3 loop spans 15 amino acids. Points on this clonotype: Its antigen is undetermined.

The V and J genes are TRBV12-3 or TRBV12-4 and TRBJ2-5, with TRBD1 matching 10 bases. The J call is in doubt because the DNA end fits TRBJ2-7 better. The sequenced sample was blood. This TCR came from a girl between 10 and 17 years old with multiple sclerosis. The CDR3 spells CASSLGGDRGHEQYF. The CDR3 DNA sequence: TGTGCCAGCAGTCTAGGAGGCGACAGGGGGCACGAGCAGTACTTC.